These 13 T cell receptor beta chains share one sample of origin, sequenced in a study of blood T cells in healthy people across ages. A sample-barcoded 5' primer and a J-beta primer mix were used in a second PCR of about 7 to 12 cycles. In TCRdb, the 5' RACE reads were re-called with MiXCR into one record per CDR3 protein. The table records hundreds of thousands of distinct CDR3 sequences, 32% of them present only once. The sequenced sample was blood. The receptors shown here come from an elderly woman in good health.

The rearrangement uses TRBV30 and TRBJ1-5; no clear D. Germline V gene data show CDR1 as GTSNPN and CDR2 as SVGIG (reference sequence). CDR3 length: 13 amino acids. Trimming removed 3 bases from V and 5 bases from J, with 11 bases in between. DNA for the CDR3: TGTGCCTGGAGCGAGGCAGGAGATCAGCCCCAGCATTTT. Its translation: CAWSEAGDQPQHF.

This clonotype was counted at least ten times. V and J are TRBV7-9 and TRBJ1-4; D remains ambiguous. CDR1 SEHNR and CDR2 FQNEAQ come from the germline V gene (reference sequence). The CDR3 consists of 13 residues. V was cut by 5 bases and J by 2 bases, with 6 bases left in between. Here the CDR3 reads CASSRFTNEKLFF. The CDR3 bases are TGTGCCAGCAGCCGTTTTACTAATGAAAAACTGTTTTTT.

This clonotype was detected many times. The J gene is TRBJ2-3, the V gene TRBV4-3, with D tentatively TRBD1 (6 bases). The CDR3 is 13 residues long. CDR1 is LGHNA, CDR2 YSLEER, per germline. Trimming left V 4 bases short and J 5 bases short, with 10 bases between. CDR3 region: CASSREQGDTQYF. The CDR3 bases are TGCGCCAGCAGCCGAGAACAGGGAGATACGCAGTATTTT.

This clonotype was detected only a few times. This could be a read error, since a much larger clone is one nucleotide away. The chain has TRBV20-1 and TRBJ2-1; 7 nucleotides align to TRBD1. The CDR3 loop spans 12 amino acids. Germline assignment: CDR1 DFQATT and CDR2 SNEGSKA (reference sequence). The CDR3 DNA sequence: TGCAGGGCCCAGGGGACAGACAATGAGCAGTTCTTC. This sequence encodes CRAQGTDNEQFF.

This chain connects TRBV12-3 or TRBV12-4 to TRBJ2-7; D may match TRBD1 or TRBD2 (5 bases each). Trimming removed 8 bases at V and 6 bases at J, with 8 bases between. The CDR3 has 10 amino acids. The CDR3 sequence is CASGAGEQYF. The CDR3 region has the DNA TGTGCCAGCGGGGCGGGCGAGCAGTACTTC.

On this clonotype itself: This may be a read error, as it is one base from a much larger clone. The genes are TRBV12-3 or TRBV12-4 and TRBJ2-1; D is possibly TRBD1 or TRBD2 (7 bases each). The CDR3 has 13 amino acids. The CDR3 region has the DNA TGTGCCGGCAGTTCGACAGGGAGGGGTGAGCAGTTCTTC. This gives the protein CAGSSTGRGEQFF.

This clonotype has a count of ten or more. The chain carries TRBV29-1 and TRBJ2-3; no clear D gene. CDR3 size: 16 residues. The germline V gene encodes CDR1 SQVTM and CDR2 ANQGSEA. V lost 0 bases to trimming and J lost 1 base, with 14 bases between them. CDR3 sequence reads: CSVEDPGNLRTDTQYF. Written as DNA, the CDR3 is TGCAGCGTTGAAGATCCTGGGAATCTCCGCACAGATACGCAGTATTTT.

Of note for this clonotype: One base away lies a much larger clone, so this may be a sequencing read error. V gene TRBV7-2 combines with J gene TRBJ2-5; 7 bases agree with TRBD1. The CDR3 is made up of 16 amino acids. Germline V gene lookup returns CDR1 SGHTA and CDR2 FQGNSA. V trimming: 5 bases; J trimming: 4 bases; junction bases outside the gene matches: 13. The CDR3 sequence is CASSPTGTAGSETQYF. CDR3 nucleotide sequence: TGTGCCAGCAGCCCAACCGGGACAGCCGGCTCAGAGACCCAGTACTTC.

This clonotype was recorded many times. The chain recombines TRBV29-1 with TRBJ2-1; 9 bases are shared with TRBD1. The V gene end was trimmed by 4 bases and the J gene end by 12 bases; junction bases not matched to a gene: 19. This CDR3 spans 16 amino acids. Germline CDR1 SQVTM, CDR2 ANQGSEA. The CDR3 sequence is CSVAWETGTGLMGQFF. For the CDR3, the DNA is TGCAGCGTTGCCTGGGAAACCGGGACAGGGTTAATGGGGCAGTTCTTC.

This clonotype appeared many times. The chain joins TRBV7-2 to TRBJ1-2, with 10 bases matching TRBD1. J lost 4 bases, V lost 5 bases, and 7 bases had no gene match. The CDR3 has 15 amino acids. Germline V gene lookup returns CDR1 SGHTA and CDR2 FQGNSA. Here the CDR3 reads CASSAGTGAPYGYTF. The CDR3 DNA reads TGTGCCAGCAGCGCCGGGACAGGGGCGCCCTATGGCTACACCTTC.

This clonotype has ten or more counts. The V and J genes are TRBV6-6 and TRBJ2-7; the D call may be TRBD1 or TRBD2 (6 bases each). The CDR3 covers 14 residues. CDR1 is MNHNY and CDR2 is SVGAGI in the germline V gene (reference sequence). V was shortened by 2 bases and J by 2 bases, with 10 bases between the two germline ends. CDR3 protein: CASSYGGGPYEQYF. CDR3 DNA sequence: TGTGCCAGCAGTTACGGAGGGGGGCCCTACGAGCAGTACTTC.

Only a few counts were recorded for this clonotype. A read error may be the cause here, since a much bigger clone is one base away. The chain employs TRBV24-1 and TRBJ2-1, with 8 bases identical to TRBD2. The assigned J gene may be wrong: the sequence end matches TRBJ2-7 better. This CDR3 comprises 18 residues. Per the germline V gene, CDR1 is KGHDR and CDR2 is SFDVKD. The CDR3 region has the DNA TGTGCCACCAGTGGCCTAGCGGGCACCCCTAGCTCCTACAATGAGCAGTACTTC. It specifies CATSGLAGTPSSYNEQYF.

In the case of this clonotype: A much more abundant neighbour one base away suggests this may be a read error. V usage is TRBV20-1 and J usage is TRBJ2-6; 12 nucleotides line up with TRBD1. The CDR3 is made up of 18 amino acids. Germline loops: CDR1 DFQATT, CDR2 SNEGSKA (reference sequence). This chain's CDR3 is CSASRAGTGGSGANVRTF. The CDR3 DNA reads as TGCAGTGCTAGTCGCGCCGGGACAGGGGGCTCTGGGGCCAACGTCCGGACTTTC.